A single sample is the source of the 25 T cell receptor beta chains below, sequenced in a study of blood T cells in healthy people across ages. The second PCR ran 7 to 11 cycles with a sample-barcoded 5' primer and J-beta primers. TCRdb used MiXCR to reprocess the 5' RACE reads, holding one entry per CDR3 protein. The data show 1.5 million to 2 million distinct CDR3 sequences, roughly 27% seen once. The sample consisted of blood. Receptors were obtained from a young woman in good health.

This clonotype was found a few times. This chain connects TRBV18 to TRBJ1-4; TRBD1 matches 10 bases. This CDR3 is built from 17 residues. Looked up from germline, CDR1 is KGHSH and CDR2 is LQKENI. V lost 1 base to trimming and J lost 4 bases; unmatched junction nucleotides: 6. As DNA, the CDR3 is TGTGCCAGCTCACCACAACTTGGGACAGGGGATAATGAAAAACTGTTTTTT. Translation gives CASSPQLGTGDNEKLFF.

The gene calls are TRBV20-1 and TRBJ1-5; no clear D. V lost 0 bases and J 0 bases, leaving 18 bases between the germline ends. CDR1 is DFQATT and CDR2 is SNEGSKA in the germline V gene (reference sequence). The length of the CDR3 is 18 residues. This CDR3 is CSARDPLTDTYSNQPQHF. The CDR3, as DNA: TGCAGTGCTAGAGATCCCCTGACTGATACCTATAGCAATCAGCCCCAGCATTTT.

Concerning this clonotype itself: One end of the junction does not line up with germline, which may come from a read error. In DNA form, the CDR3 reads TGTGCCAGCAGCTACTCTTCGGTAGCCAAAAACATTCAGTACTTC. This sequence encodes CASSYSSVAKNIQYF. The rearrangement links TRBV6-2 or TRBV6-3 to TRBJ2-4; D ambiguous. The CDR3 length is 15 residues. Germline V gene sequence: CDR1 MNHEY, CDR2 SVGEGT.

This clonotype was counted once. One base away lies a much larger clone, so this may be a sequencing read error. This chain connects TRBV12-3 or TRBV12-4 to TRBJ2-3; TRBD2 matches at 11 bases. V lost 5 bases to trimming and J lost 0 bases; unmatched junction nucleotides: 4. The CDR3 extends over 16 amino acids. CDR3 amino acids: CASSTRLAGSTDTQYF. CDR3 DNA sequence: TGTGCCAGCAGTACCCGACTAGCGGGGAGCACAGATACGCAGTATTTT.

For this clonotype: A much larger clonotype is one base distant, so this may be a read error. The CDR3 loop reads CASAPGGGLAKNIQYF. The CDR3 DNA reads TGTGCCAGCGCCCCGGGCGGGGGGCTAGCCAAAAACATTCAGTACTTC. The chain is built from TRBV6-5 and TRBJ2-4, with 8 bases lining up with TRBD2. The CDR3 totals 16 residues. Per germline, CDR1 MNHEY and CDR2 SVGAGI. V dropped 8 bases and J dropped 0; count of bases not matched to a gene: 9.

This chain connects TRBV12-3 or TRBV12-4 to TRBJ1-5; D is unresolved. The CDR3 is 12 residues long. V shed 5 bases and J shed 7 bases, with 9 bases lying between them. CDR3 in amino acids: CASSTTQQPQHF. CDR3 coding DNA: TGTGCCAGCAGTACTACCCAACAGCCCCAGCATTTT.

This chain connects TRBV5-1 to TRBJ1-1; 9 nucleotides agree with TRBD1. Germline V gene lookup returns CDR1 SGHRS and CDR2 YFSETQ. V was pared by 4 bases and J by 6 bases, with 7 bases of the junction left unmatched. This CDR3 contains 14 residues. The CDR3, as DNA: TGCGCCAGCAGCAGGGGACAGGGAGCCCCTGAAGCTTTCTTT. Amino acid sequence: CASSRGQGAPEAFF.

This clonotype was recorded a few times. The CDR3 protein is CASRSGRNEKLFF. The CDR3, as DNA: TGTGCCAGCAGGAGTGGCCGCAATGAAAAACTGTTTTTT. The genes are TRBV2 and TRBJ1-4; D remains unclear. This CDR3 is built from 13 residues. Germline-derived CDR1 and CDR2 are SNHLY and FYNNEI. Trimming shortened V by 6 bases and J by 5 bases, and 10 bases separated the two germline ends.

The rearrangement links TRBV20-1 to TRBJ1-4, with TRBD1 identical over 8 bases. J gave up 8 bases and V 5 bases, and 13 bases lay outside the gene matches. The CDR3 runs to 15 residues. Germline CDR1 reads DFQATT; CDR2 reads SNEGSKA (reference sequence). Here the CDR3 reads CSAERTGLGGEKLFF. The CDR3 DNA sequence: TGCAGTGCTGAGAGGACAGGGTTAGGTGGAGAAAAACTGTTTTTT.

This clonotype was picked up a small number of times. Sequence at one end of the junction differs from germline and may be a read error. The gene calls are TRBV5-6 and TRBJ2-1; 7 positions match TRBD2. The CDR3 has 16 amino acids. Germline CDR1 and CDR2: SGHDT and YYEEEE. The CDR3 sequence is CASSSRWGGAYNGQFF. The CDR3 region has the DNA TGTGCCAGCAGCTCCAGGTGGGGGGGAGCCTACAATGGGCAGTTCTTC.

This clonotype has ten or more counts. The chain couples TRBV5-6 to TRBJ1-5; D gene ambiguous. The CDR3 extends over 15 amino acids. Germline assignment: CDR1 SGHDT and CDR2 YYEEEE. Trimming stripped 5 bases from V and 3 bases from J, with 15 bases between. This chain's CDR3 is CASSFWTANNQPQHF. CDR3 bases: TGTGCCAGCAGTTTTTGGACGGCGAACAATCAGCCCCAGCATTTT.

This sequence joins TRBV6-1 and TRBJ2-5; D may be TRBD1 (5 bases). CDR1 is MNHNS, CDR2 SASEGT, per germline. CDR3 length: 16 residues. V was shortened by 2 bases and J by 5 bases, with 18 bases between the two germline ends. The CDR3 here is CASSELSQAGWETQYF. The DNA of the CDR3 is TGTGCCAGCAGTGAACTCTCCCAGGCAGGGTGGGAGACCCAGTACTTC.

In this sample, this clonotype turned up many times. CDR3 loop: CASSVGEFYEQYF. DNA of the CDR3: TGTGCCAGCAGCGTAGGAGAGTTCTACGAGCAGTACTTC. This rearrangement joins TRBV9 to TRBJ2-7; no clear D. Trimming removed 0 bases at V and 3 bases at J, with 7 bases between. Germline CDR1 and CDR2: SGDLS and YYNGEE. This CDR3 has 13 amino acids.

Comment on this clonotype: Being one base from a much bigger clone, this may be a read error. The J gene is TRBJ2-5, the V gene TRBV4-1; possibly TRBD1 for D (5 bases). This CDR3 contains 15 residues. Germline-derived CDR1 and CDR2 are MGHRA and YSYEKL. The CDR3 protein is CAGSQDGAWQETQYF. For the CDR3, the DNA is TGCGCCGGCAGCCAAGATGGGGCGTGGCAAGAGACCCAGTACTTC.

In regard to this clonotype: A much bigger clone sits one base away, suggesting this may be a read error. This chain uses TRBV10-3 with TRBJ1-2; no reliable D call. This CDR3 has 14 residues. Germline V gene sequence: CDR1 ENHRY, CDR2 SYGVKD. CDR3 sequence: CAIRESATEDGYTF. The CDR3 DNA follows: TGTGCCATCAGGGAGTCGGCGACTGAGGATGGCTACACCTTC.

CDR3 loop: CASSSPLGGHEQYF. The CDR3 coding sequence is TGTGCCAGCAGTTCACCTCTGGGGGGGCACGAGCAGTACTTC. The rearrangement links TRBV6-5 to TRBJ2-7; a possible D gene is TRBD2 (7 bases). CDR3 length: 14 amino acids. V was shortened by 4 bases and J by 5 bases, with 15 bases between the two germline ends. Germline V lookup: CDR1 MNHEY, CDR2 SVGAGI.

This clonotype was counted a few times. This sequence joins TRBV7-2 and TRBJ2-7; 16 bases fit TRBD2. Germline CDR1 SGHTA, CDR2 FQGNSA. The CDR3 sequence is 17 residues long. Trimming removed 5 bases from V and 5 bases from J; junction bases left unmatched: 9. CDR3 DNA sequence: TGTGCCAGCAGCCCATCGGGACTAGCGGGAGGGCTGGACGAGCAGTACTTC. It is translated as CASSPSGLAGGLDEQYF.

In its sample, this clonotype was seen many times. V is TRBV27 and J is TRBJ1-6; TRBD1 matches at 7 bases. Germline V gene data show CDR1 as MNHEY and CDR2 as SMNVEV (reference sequence). The CDR3 spans 15 residues. The V and J ends lost 8 bases and 9 bases, in that order; junction bases with no gene match: 13. This CDR3 is CASGGQGGLGSPLHF. The CDR3 bases are TGTGCCAGCGGTGGGCAGGGGGGGTTAGGTTCACCCCTCCACTTT.

In this sample, this clonotype turned up a few times. V gene TRBV12-3 or TRBV12-4 combines with J gene TRBJ2-3; D uncertain. The CDR3 loop spans 13 amino acids. Trimming took off 2 bases at V and 11 bases at J, with 14 bases between the two ends. The CDR3 DNA sequence: TGTGCCAGCAGTTTAAGTGGGCCTTCCCGGCAGTATTTT. It is translated as CASSLSGPSRQYF.

Ten or more counts support this clonotype. The chain joins TRBV9 to TRBJ2-5; TRBD2 is a possible D gene (6 bases). Germline assignment: CDR1 SGDLS and CDR2 YYNGEE. Trimming cost V 1 base and J 2 bases, with 12 bases left between them. The CDR3 consists of 15 residues. In DNA, the CDR3 is TGTGCCAGCAGCGTATTTGTGGGGGGACAAGAGACCCAGTACTTC. It is translated as CASSVFVGGQETQYF.

This chain links TRBV20-1 with TRBJ2-3; tentatively, D is TRBD2 (6 bases). Germline loops: CDR1 DFQATT, CDR2 SNEGSKA (reference sequence). V was shortened by 6 bases and J by 4 bases, with 14 bases between the two germline ends. This CDR3 spans 13 amino acids. CDR3 sequence reads: CSAPSWGADTQYF. CDR3 coding DNA: TGCAGTGCCCCCTCGTGGGGGGCAGATACGCAGTATTTT.

The CDR3 reads CSPTGRGFTEAFF. In DNA form, the CDR3 reads TGCAGTCCAACAGGGAGGGGTTTCACTGAAGCTTTCTTT. This chain uses TRBV20-1 with TRBJ1-1; weak D call: TRBD1 (6 bases). The CDR3 sequence is 13 residues long. In germline, CDR1 is DFQATT, CDR2 SNEGSKA (reference sequence). V was pared by 8 bases and J by 4 bases, with 17 bases between.

The rearrangement uses TRBV20-1 and TRBJ1-5, with TRBD1 identical over 8 bases. J lost 1 base, V lost 4 bases, and 9 bases had no gene match. The CDR3 is 16 residues long. CDR1 DFQATT and CDR2 SNEGSKA come from the germline V gene (reference sequence). The CDR3 DNA follows: TGCAGTGCTATTGGGCAGGGGGCAGGGAGCAATCAGCCCCAGCATTTT. Residues: CSAIGQGAGSNQPQHF.

This clonotype was detected many times. This chain links TRBV12-3 or TRBV12-4 with TRBJ2-3, with a possible D match to TRBD2 (6 bases). The V and J ends lost 6 bases and 1 base respectively, with 11 bases between them. This CDR3 comprises 14 residues. The CDR3 loop is CASSPLAGTDTQYF. CDR3 in DNA: TGTGCCAGCAGCCCCTTAGCGGGCACAGATACGCAGTATTTT.

V and J are TRBV3-1 and TRBJ2-5, with D possibly being TRBD2 (6 bases). Germline assignment: CDR1 LGHDT and CDR2 YNNKEL (reference sequence). The V end was cut by 0 bases, the J end by 5 bases, with 13 bases between. The CDR3 has 15 residues. The CDR3 nucleotides are TGTGCCAGCAGCCAAGAGGAGGGGAAATTGGAGACCCAGTACTTC. Translation gives CASSQEEGKLETQYF.